These 14 T cell receptor beta chains were sequenced from one sample in a study of blood T cell repertoires in COVID-19. Sequenced by immunoSEQ multiplex PCR; TCRdb stores in-frame clones only, minus some. The sample shows about 160,000 clones, 80% to 90% of them seen only once. Sequencing used peripheral blood. Every receptor here comes from a man in his fifties or sixties with acute or convalescent COVID-19.

This sequence joins TRBV6-6 and TRBJ1-3; TRBD1 matches 11 bases. The CDR3 is 16 residues long. The V and J ends lost 5 bases and 2 bases, in that order; junction bases with no gene match: 5. Germline-derived CDR1 and CDR2 are MNHNY and SVGAGI (reference sequence). DNA of the CDR3: TGTGCCAGCAGTGCCTTGGGACAGGGGGCTGGAAACACCATATATTTT. It codes for CASSALGQGAGNTIYF.

Of note for this clone: The same CDR3 arises from other DNA sequences in this sample as well. The genes are TRBV11-2 and TRBJ2-2; TRBD2 might be the D (6 bases). Trimming shortened V by 5 bases and J by 0 bases, and 13 bases separated the two germline ends. The CDR3 runs 16 residues. The germline V gene has CDR1 SGHAT and CDR2 FQNNGV. The CDR3 DNA follows: TGTGCCAGCAGCCCGAGGGGCGGGGCGAACACCGGGGAGCTGTTTTTT. Encoded protein: CASSPRGGANTGELFF.

This sequence joins TRBV7-9 and TRBJ2-6, with 7 bases aligning to TRBD1. This CDR3 contains 18 residues. J was trimmed by 0 bases and V by 2 bases; bases with no gene match: 7. Germline V gene lookup returns CDR1 SEHNR and CDR2 FQNEAQ (reference sequence). This chain's CDR3 is CASSLPTGLSSGANVLTF. The CDR3 DNA follows: TGTGCCAGCAGCTTACCGACAGGGTTGAGCTCTGGGGCCAACGTCCTGACTTTC.

This clone has just one count. The chain couples TRBV5-1 to TRBJ2-2, with 8 bases aligning to TRBD1. The CDR3 contains 15 residues. With 4 bases clipped from V and 6 bases from J, the junction kept 8 bases outside the gene matches. Per the germline V gene, CDR1 is SGHRS and CDR2 is YFSETQ. CDR3 region: CASSIRTGNAGELFF. The DNA of the CDR3 is TGCGCCAGCAGCATACGGACAGGGAATGCCGGGGAGCTGTTTTTT. Using reference TRBV5-1 and TRBJ2-2 for the parts outside the CDR3, the full variable domain is KAGVTQTPRYLIKTRGQQVTLSCSPISGHRSVSWYQQTPGQGLQFLFEYFSETQRNKGNFPGRFSGRQFSNSRSEMNVSTLELGDSALYLCASSIRTGNAGELFFGEGSRLTVL.

The CDR3 bases are TGTGCCAGCAGTTTATATCCACAGAACACTGAAGCTTTCTTT. This codes for CASSLYPQNTEAFF. J is TRBJ1-1 and V is TRBV27; D not resolved. The CDR3 consists of 14 residues. V dropped 1 base and J dropped 1 base, with 7 bases sitting between them. Germline CDR1 reads MNHEY; CDR2 reads SMNVEV (reference sequence).

This clone was recorded once. This rearrangement joins TRBV5-4 to TRBJ2-2; the match to TRBD2 covers 8 bases. Germline V gene data show CDR1 as SGHNT and CDR2 as YYREEE (reference sequence). The CDR3 length is 15 residues. Trimming took 4 bases from V and 4 from J; bases not matched to a gene: 6. CDR3 in amino acids: CASSQNGGATGELFF. In DNA, the CDR3 is TGTGCCAGCAGCCAAAACGGGGGGGCCACCGGGGAGCTGTTTTTT.

The V gene is TRBV6-5, the J gene TRBJ1-5; weak D call: TRBD1 (5 bases). The V gene lost 4 bases and the J gene lost 1 base, with 11 bases spanning the gap. CDR1 is MNHEY and CDR2 is SVGAGI in the germline V gene. CDR3 length: 15 residues. The DNA for the CDR3 is TGTGCCAGCAGTTGGGGCAGGCGGAGCAATCAGCCCCAGCATTTT. Amino acids: CASSWGRRSNQPQHF.

The chain employs TRBV2 and TRBJ1-5, with TRBD1 matching 7 bases. V was clipped by 7 bases and J by 5 bases; unmatched bases: 8. Germline lookup yields CDR1 SNHLY and CDR2 FYNNEI. This CDR3 has 14 residues. The CDR3 region is CASKGTGVYQPQHF. The CDR3 coding sequence is TGTGCCAGCAAAGGTACAGGGGTCTATCAGCCCCAGCATTTT.

The chain has TRBV10-3 and TRBJ1-1, with D tentatively TRBD1 (5 bases). This CDR3 is 13 amino acids long. The germline V and J ends were trimmed by 7 bases and 0 bases, with 9 bases remaining between them. Germline values: CDR1 ENHRY, CDR2 SYGVKD. CDR3 amino acids: CAIKGAMNTEAFF. CDR3 nucleotide sequence: TGTGCCATCAAAGGGGCCATGAACACTGAAGCTTTCTTT.

The chain has TRBV5-1 and TRBJ2-7; D might be TRBD1 (5 bases). This CDR3 has 15 residues. The germline V gene has CDR1 SGHRS and CDR2 YFSETQ. V was clipped by 0 bases and J by 3 bases, with 13 bases between them. The CDR3 DNA follows: TGCGCCAGCAGCTTGGATGCCAGGGCAGACTACGAGCAGTACTTC. Translated: CASSLDARADYEQYF.

V and J are TRBV4-3 and TRBJ1-4; D is undetermined. From germline, CDR1 is LGHNA and CDR2 YSLEER. V was pared by 0 bases and J by 7 bases, with 12 bases between. The CDR3 loop spans 15 amino acids. CDR3 loop: CASSQDLRVSEKLFF. The CDR3 DNA reads TGCGCCAGCAGCCAAGATCTGAGGGTCAGTGAAAAACTGTTTTTT.

CDR3 region: CASRLKRAGYTF. The CDR3 DNA reads as TGTGCAAGTCGCTTAAAGCGCGCTGGCTACACCTTC. The chain employs TRBV12-2 and TRBJ1-2. TRBV12-2 is a pseudogene locus. This CDR3 has 12 residues.

The chain couples TRBV12-5 to TRBJ2-1; 12 bases match TRBD2. CDR3 length equals 13 residues. V lost 9 bases to trimming and J lost 9 bases; unmatched junction nucleotides: 6. Germline loops: CDR1 LGHNT, CDR2 FRNRAP. The CDR3 region has the DNA TGTGCTAGCCAGACTAGCGGGGGTTTTGAGCAGTTCTTC. Translated: CASQTSGGFEQFF.

This clone was found a few times. Other DNA sequences in this specimen translate into the identical CDR3. The V and J genes are TRBV5-1 and TRBJ1-4; TRBD1 might be the D (5 bases). V shed 1 base and J shed 0 bases, with 7 bases lying between them. Germline-derived CDR1 and CDR2 are SGHRS and YFSETQ. The CDR3 has 15 amino acids. CDR3 in DNA: TGCGCCAGCAGCTTGCAGGGAACAACTAATGAAAAACTGTTTTTT. Encoded protein: CASSLQGTTNEKLFF. Supplemented by reference TRBV5-1 and TRBJ1-4, the full variable domain reads KAGVTQTPRYLIKTRGQQVTLSCSPISGHRSVSWYQQTPGQGLQFLFEYFSETQRNKGNFPGRFSGRQFSNSRSEMNVSTLELGDSALYLCASSLQGTTNEKLFFGSGTQLSVL.